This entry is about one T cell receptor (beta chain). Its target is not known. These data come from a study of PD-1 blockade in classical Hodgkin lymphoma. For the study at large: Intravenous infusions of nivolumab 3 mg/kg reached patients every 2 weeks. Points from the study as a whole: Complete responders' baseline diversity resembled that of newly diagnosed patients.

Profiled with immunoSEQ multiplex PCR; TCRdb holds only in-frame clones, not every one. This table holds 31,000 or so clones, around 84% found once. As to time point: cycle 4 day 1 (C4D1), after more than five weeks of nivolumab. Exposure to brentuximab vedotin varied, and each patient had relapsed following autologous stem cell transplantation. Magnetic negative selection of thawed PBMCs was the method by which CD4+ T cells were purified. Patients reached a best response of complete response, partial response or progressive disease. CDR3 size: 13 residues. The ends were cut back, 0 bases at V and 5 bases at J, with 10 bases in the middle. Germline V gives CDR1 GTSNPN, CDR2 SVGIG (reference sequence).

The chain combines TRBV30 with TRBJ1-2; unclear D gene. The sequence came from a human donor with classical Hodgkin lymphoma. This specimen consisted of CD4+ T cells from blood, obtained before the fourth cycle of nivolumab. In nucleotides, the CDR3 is TGTGCCTGGAGTGTAAGTCAGGTGTATGGCTACACCTTC. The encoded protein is CAWSVSQVYGYTF. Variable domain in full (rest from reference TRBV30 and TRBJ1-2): SQTIHQWPATLVQPVGSPLSLECTVEGTSNPNLYWYRQAAGRGLQLLFYSVGIGQISSEVPQNLSASRPQDRQFILSSKKLLLSDSGFYLCAWSVSQVYGYTFGSGTRLTVV.